At least ten counts were recorded for the clone carrying this TCR beta chain. This entry belongs to a study of regulatory T cells in long-lasting Graves disease. Time point denoted: newly diagnosed GD, antithyroid drugs for less than 3 months. PBMC RNA was the source of the TCR library. To make TCR beta libraries, researchers used iRepertoire HTBI primers and Arm-PCR of CDR3 regions. MiXCR, applied by TCRdb to the multiplex PCR reads, yields one record per CDR3 protein. The sample includes roughly 500,000 distinct CDR3 sequences, 12% of them seen just once. These data also featured in a second study, about T cells in Graves' hyperthyroidism and ophthalmopathy.

The sample consisted of peripheral blood mononuclear cells (PBMCs), taken at new diagnosis, from a patient treated with antithyroid drugs. This clonotype was obtained from a woman in her twenties or thirties with Graves disease.

This chain's CDR3 is CASSSAGTGANEQFF. The CDR3 bases are TGTGCCAGCAGCTCCGCCGGGACAGGGGCCAATGAGCAGTTCTTC. This rearrangement joins TRBV7-2 to TRBJ2-1, with TRBD1 identical over 10 bases. CDR3 length equals 15 residues. Germline V gives CDR1 SGHTA, CDR2 FQGNSA. V lost 4 bases, J lost 6 bases, and 6 bases stayed unmatched.